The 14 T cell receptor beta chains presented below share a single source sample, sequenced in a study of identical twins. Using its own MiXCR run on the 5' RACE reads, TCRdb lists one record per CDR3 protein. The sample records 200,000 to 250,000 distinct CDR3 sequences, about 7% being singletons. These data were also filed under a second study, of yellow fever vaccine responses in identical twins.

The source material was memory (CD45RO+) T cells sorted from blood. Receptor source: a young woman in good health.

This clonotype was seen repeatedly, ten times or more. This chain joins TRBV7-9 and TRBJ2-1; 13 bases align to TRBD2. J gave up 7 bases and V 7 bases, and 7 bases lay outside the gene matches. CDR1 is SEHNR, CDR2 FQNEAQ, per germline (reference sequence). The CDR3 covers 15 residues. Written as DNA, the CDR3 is TGTGCCAGCACCATCGGGACTAGCGGGATGAATGAGCAGTTCTTC. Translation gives CASTIGTSGMNEQFF.

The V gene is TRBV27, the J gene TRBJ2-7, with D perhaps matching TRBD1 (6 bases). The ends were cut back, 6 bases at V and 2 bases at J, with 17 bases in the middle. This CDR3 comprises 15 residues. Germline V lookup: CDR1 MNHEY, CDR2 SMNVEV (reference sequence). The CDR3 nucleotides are TGTGCCAGCAGATCAGACAGGACGAATGCCTACGAGCAGTACTTC. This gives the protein CASRSDRTNAYEQYF.

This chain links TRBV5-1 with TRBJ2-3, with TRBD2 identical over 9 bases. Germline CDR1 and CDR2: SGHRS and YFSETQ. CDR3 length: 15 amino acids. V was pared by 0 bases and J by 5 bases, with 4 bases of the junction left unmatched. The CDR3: CASSLGGLALDTQYF. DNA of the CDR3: TGCGCCAGCAGCTTGGGGGGACTAGCTCTAGATACGCAGTATTTT.

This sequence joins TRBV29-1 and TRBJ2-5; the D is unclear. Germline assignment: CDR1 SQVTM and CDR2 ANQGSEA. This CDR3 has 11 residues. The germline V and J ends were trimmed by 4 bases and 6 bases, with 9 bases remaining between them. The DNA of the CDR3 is TGCAGCGTTGGCGTGGAGCAGACCCAGTACTTC. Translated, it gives CSVGVEQTQYF.

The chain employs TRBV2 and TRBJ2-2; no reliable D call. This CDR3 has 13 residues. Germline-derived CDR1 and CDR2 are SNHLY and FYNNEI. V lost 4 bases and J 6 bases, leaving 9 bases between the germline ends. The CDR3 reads CASSVMGSGELFF. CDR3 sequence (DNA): TGTGCCAGCAGTGTTATGGGTTCCGGGGAGCTGTTTTTT.

CDR3 amino acids: CSASPTTGSNYGYTF. The CDR3 nucleotides are TGCAGTGCTAGTCCGACAACAGGGTCAAACTATGGCTACACCTTC. The chain carries TRBV20-1 and TRBJ1-2; tentative D call: TRBD1 (6 bases). The V and J ends lost 3 bases and 2 bases respectively, with 16 bases between them. CDR1 and CDR2 from the germline V gene are DFQATT and SNEGSKA (reference sequence). There are 15 residues in the CDR3.

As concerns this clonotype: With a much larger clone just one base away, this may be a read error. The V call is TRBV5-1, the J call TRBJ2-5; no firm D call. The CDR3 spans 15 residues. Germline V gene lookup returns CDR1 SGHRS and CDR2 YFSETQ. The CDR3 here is CASSLTPTPKETQHF. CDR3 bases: TGCGCCAGCAGCTTGACGCCCACACCCAAAGAGACCCAGCACTTC.

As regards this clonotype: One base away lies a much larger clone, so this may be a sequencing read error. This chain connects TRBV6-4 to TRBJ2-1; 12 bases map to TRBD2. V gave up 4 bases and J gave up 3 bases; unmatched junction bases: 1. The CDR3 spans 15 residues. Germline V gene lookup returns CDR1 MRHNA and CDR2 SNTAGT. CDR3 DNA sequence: TGTGCCAGCAGTGCGACTAGCGGGGGCTACAATGAGCAGTTCTTC. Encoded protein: CASSATSGGYNEQFF.

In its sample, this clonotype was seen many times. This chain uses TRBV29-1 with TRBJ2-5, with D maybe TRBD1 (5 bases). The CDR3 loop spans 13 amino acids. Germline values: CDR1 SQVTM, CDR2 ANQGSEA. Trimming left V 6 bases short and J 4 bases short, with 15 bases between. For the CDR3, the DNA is TGCAGCGTGCAGGACACTGGCGGAGAGACCCAGTACTTC. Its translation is CSVQDTGGETQYF.

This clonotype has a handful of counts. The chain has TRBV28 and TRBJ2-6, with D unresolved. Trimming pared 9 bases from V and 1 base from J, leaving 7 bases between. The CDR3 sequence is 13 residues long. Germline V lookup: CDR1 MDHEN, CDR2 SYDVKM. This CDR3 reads CASKISGANVLTF. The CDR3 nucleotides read TGTGCCAGTAAAATATCTGGGGCCAACGTCCTGACTTTC.

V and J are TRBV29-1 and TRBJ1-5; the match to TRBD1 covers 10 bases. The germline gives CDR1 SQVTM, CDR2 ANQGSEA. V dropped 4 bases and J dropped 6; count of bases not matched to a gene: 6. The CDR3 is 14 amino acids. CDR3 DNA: TGCAGCGTTGCCGAGGACAGGGGGGGTCAGCCCCAGCATTTT. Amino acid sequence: CSVAEDRGGQPQHF.

The CDR3 region is CATSLGALTYEQYF. The CDR3 DNA reads TGTGCCACCTCGTTAGGTGCTCTAACCTACGAGCAGTACTTC. The J gene is TRBJ2-7, the V gene TRBV2, with D hard to call. From germline, CDR1 is SNHLY and CDR2 FYNNEI. Trimming cost V 10 bases and J 2 bases, with 18 bases left between them. This CDR3 has 14 residues.

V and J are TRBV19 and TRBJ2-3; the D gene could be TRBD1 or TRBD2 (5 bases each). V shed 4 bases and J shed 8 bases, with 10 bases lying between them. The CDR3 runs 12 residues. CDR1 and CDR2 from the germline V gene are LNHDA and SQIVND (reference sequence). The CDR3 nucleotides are TGTGCCAGTAGTACCGGTGGGGGTACGCAGTATTTT. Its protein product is CASSTGGGTQYF.

For the CDR3, the DNA is TGTGCCAGCAGTTTATGGCTAGCGGGAGGTGTAAATGAGCAGTTCTTC. Translation: CASSLWLAGGVNEQFF. The chain is built from TRBV27 and TRBJ2-1; 11 bases align to TRBD2. The CDR3 loop spans 16 amino acids. CDR1 is MNHEY, CDR2 SMNVEV, per germline (reference sequence). Losses at the gene ends were 1 base for V and 7 bases for J; bases not matched to a gene: 6.